The 25 T cell receptor beta chains below were found in one sample sequenced in a study of blood T cell repertoires in COVID-19. Clones were sequenced by immunoSEQ multiplex PCR, and TCRdb holds only the in-frame ones, with some missing. The profile covers about 73,000 clones, with 80% to 85% appearing a single time and 2.5% taken by the ten largest. Sequencing was carried out using peripheral blood. These receptors all come from a man older than 75 with active or convalescent COVID-19.

The chain combines TRBV2 with TRBJ2-7; 7 nucleotides agree with TRBD2. J was trimmed by 4 bases and V by 8 bases; bases with no gene match: 2. The CDR3 extends over 11 amino acids. The germline V gene encodes CDR1 SNHLY and CDR2 FYNNEI. CDR3 protein: CASVGGYEQYF. As DNA, the CDR3 is TGTGCCAGCGTGGGGGGGTACGAGCAGTACTTC. Full variable domain (remainder filled in from reference TRBV2 and TRBJ2-7): EPEVTQTPSHQVTQMGQEVILRCVPISNHLYFYWYRQILGQKVEFLVSFYNNEISEKSEIFDDQFSVERPDGSNFTLKIRSTKLEDSAMYFCASVGGYEQYFGPGTRLTVT.

This chain connects TRBV6-2 or TRBV6-3 to TRBJ1-5; D is ambiguous. Germline assignment: CDR1 MNHEY and CDR2 SVGEGT. CDR3 length: 14 residues. The V end was cut by 4 bases, the J end by 0 bases, with 7 bases between. The CDR3 region is CASSSGDSNQPQHF. DNA of the CDR3: TGTGCCAGCAGTTCCGGGGATAGCAATCAGCCCCAGCATTTT.

V is TRBV2 and J is TRBJ1-1, with D perhaps TRBD1 (5 bases). CDR3 size: 11 residues. The ends were cut back, 7 bases at V and 7 bases at J, with 10 bases in the middle. Germline V gene sequence: CDR1 SNHLY, CDR2 FYNNEI. DNA for the CDR3: TGTGCCAGCAACCAAAGGGGTGAAGCTTTCTTT. Translation: CASNQRGEAFF.

This chain links TRBV6-2 or TRBV6-3 with TRBJ2-6, with 10 bases that match TRBD1. The CDR3 is 19 amino acids. J lost 0 bases, V lost 0 bases, and 5 bases had no gene match. Germline CDR1 is MNHEY and CDR2 is SVGEGT. CDR3 region: CASSYSTGTGVSGANVLTF. The DNA for the CDR3 is TGTGCCAGCAGTTACTCTACCGGGACAGGGGTCTCTGGGGCCAACGTCCTGACTTTC.

The chain combines TRBV21-1 with TRBJ2-1; TRBD2 reflects the table's D call only, with no check against the DNA. TRBV21-1 corresponds to a pseudogene. There are 13 residues in the CDR3. CDR3 sequence (DNA): TGTGCCAGGGCCGGGGGGCCCTACAATGAGCAGTTCTTC. Translated, it gives CARAGGPYNEQFF.

The chain is built from TRBV7-8 and TRBJ2-2, with 7 positions matching TRBD1. CDR1 is SGHVS, CDR2 FQNEAQ, per germline. Unmatched junction bases numbered 9, after V lost 5 bases and J lost 6 bases. The CDR3 runs 15 residues. The CDR3 region is CASSKGQARAGELFF. The CDR3 DNA reads as TGTGCCAGCAGCAAAGGACAGGCCCGGGCCGGGGAGCTGTTTTTT. The full variable domain, with the rest looked up from reference TRBV7-8 and TRBJ2-2, is GAGVSQSPRYKVAKRGQDVALRCDPISGHVSLFWYQQALGQGPEFLTYFQNEAQLDKSGLPSDRFFAERPEGSVSTLKIQRTQQEDSAVYLCASSKGQARAGELFFGEGSRLTVL.

This chain connects TRBV15 to TRBJ1-2; D unresolved. The CDR3 is 15 amino acids. The germline V gene has CDR1 LNHNV and CDR2 YYDKDF (reference sequence). Trimming cost V 5 bases and J 5 bases, with 18 bases left between them. The CDR3 sequence is CATSLRRGMGYGYTF. The CDR3, as DNA: TGTGCCACCAGCCTACGTCGGGGAATGGGGTATGGCTACACCTTC.

V and J are TRBV5-4 and TRBJ2-5; 8 positions agree with TRBD1. V lost 1 base, J lost 5 bases, and 1 base stayed unmatched. CDR1 and CDR2 (germline): SGHNT, YYREEE (reference sequence). CDR3 size: 13 residues. Here the CDR3 DNA reads TGTGCCAGCAGCTTGACAGGGGGGGAGACCCAGTACTTC. Protein: CASSLTGGETQYF.

The chain carries TRBV7-2 and TRBJ2-2; the D gene is possibly TRBD1 (6 bases). V was pared by 5 bases and J by 4 bases, with 11 bases between. This CDR3 has 14 residues. CDR1 and CDR2 (germline): SGHTA, FQGNSA. CDR3 residues: CASSRGHRTGELFF. CDR3 DNA sequence: TGTGCCAGCAGCCGGGGACACCGCACCGGGGAGCTGTTTTTT.

The chain combines TRBV20-1 with TRBJ2-5; D might be TRBD2 (6 bases). CDR1 and CDR2 (germline): DFQATT, SNEGSKA (reference sequence). V lost 3 bases and J 7 bases, leaving 12 bases between the germline ends. The CDR3 has 12 residues. CDR3 region: CSASGVRGTQYF. CDR3 DNA: TGCAGTGCTAGTGGGGTGCGGGGGACCCAGTACTTC.

V and J are TRBV5-8 and TRBJ2-7; 9 bases are a match to TRBD1. Germline CDR1 is SGHTS and CDR2 is YDEGEE. The CDR3 is made up of 14 amino acids. The V segment lost 5 bases and the J segment 7 bases; nucleotides outside the gene matches: 10. The CDR3: CASSLRDRVVEQYF. CDR3 bases: TGTGCCAGCAGTCTGAGGGACAGGGTAGTAGAGCAGTACTTC.

This clone turned up a few times. V and J are TRBV19 and TRBJ2-3; weak D call: TRBD1 (6 bases). The CDR3 is made up of 15 amino acids. V was pared by 3 bases and J by 3 bases, with 13 bases between. Germline V CDR1 and CDR2: LNHDA, SQIVND (reference sequence). The CDR3 region is CASSIQGWSTDTQYF. As DNA, the CDR3 is TGTGCCAGTAGTATCCAGGGGTGGAGTACAGATACGCAGTATTTT.

This chain links TRBV18 with TRBJ2-1, with a possible D match to TRBD1 (6 bases). V dropped 0 bases and J dropped 7 bases, with 13 bases sitting between them. Germline CDR1 KGHSH, CDR2 LQKENI. This CDR3 is 15 amino acids long. The CDR3, as DNA: TGTGCCAGCTCACCACCGGACAGATTGAGTAATGAGCAGTTCTTC. This sequence encodes CASSPPDRLSNEQFF.

This clone was picked up one time. The chain joins TRBV19 to TRBJ2-7, with 8 positions matching TRBD1. V gave up 6 bases and J gave up 4 bases; unmatched junction bases: 8. CDR1 and CDR2 from the germline V gene are LNHDA and SQIVND (reference sequence). The CDR3 extends over 14 amino acids. CDR3 DNA: TGTGCCAGTAGGGGGACAGGTTCTTCGTACGAGCAGTACTTC. This encodes CASRGTGSSYEQYF. The variable domain in full, completed from reference TRBV19 and TRBJ2-7, reads DGGITQSPKYLFRKEGQNVTLSCEQNLNHDAMYWYRQDPGQGLRLIYYSQIVNDFQKGDIAEGYSVSREKKESFPLTVTSAQKNPTAFYLCASRGTGSSYEQYFGPGTRLTVT.

The chain recombines TRBV2 with TRBJ1-6, with no clear D. The CDR3 is 12 amino acids. Trimming removed 8 bases from V and 10 bases from J, with 12 bases in between. CDR1 is SNHLY, CDR2 FYNNEI, per germline. Written as DNA, the CDR3 is TGTGCCAGCCGGCAGGCTCGATCACCCCTCCACTTT. It translates to CASRQARSPLHF.

This rearrangement joins TRBV7-2 to TRBJ2-3, with a weak D call TRBD2 (5 bases). The CDR3 length is 16 residues. V was trimmed by 0 bases and J by 4 bases, leaving 14 bases between them. Germline V gene data show CDR1 as SGHTA and CDR2 as FQGNSA. CDR3 coding DNA: TGTGCCAGCAGCTTAGCGGAGGCCGGGATCTCAGATACGCAGTATTTT. It specifies CASSLAEAGISDTQYF.

The V gene is TRBV3-1 (or the pseudogene TRBV3-2), the J gene TRBJ1-4, with a possible D match to TRBD1 (5 bases). Germline values: CDR1 LGHDT, CDR2 YNNKEL (reference sequence). The CDR3 has 14 residues. V was clipped by 4 bases and J by 3 bases, with 9 bases between them. CDR3 amino acids: CASSLRGANEKLFF. The CDR3 DNA follows: TGTGCCAGCAGCCTCCGGGGGGCTAATGAAAAACTGTTTTTT.

This clone was found a few times. The chain couples TRBV11-3 to TRBJ2-2, with D possibly TRBD1 on 6 matching bases. V was pared by 4 bases and J by 0 bases, with 12 bases between. The CDR3 spans 16 residues. Germline V gives CDR1 SGHNT, CDR2 YENEEA. CDR3 coding DNA: TGTGCCAGCAGCTGGGGTACAGGGACGAACACCGGGGAGCTGTTTTTT. Translated: CASSWGTGTNTGELFF.

This sequence joins TRBV29-1 and TRBJ2-3, with D perhaps matching TRBD2 (5 bases). V was cut by 7 bases and J by 7 bases, with 9 bases left in between. Germline CDR1 is SQVTM and CDR2 is ANQGSEA. This CDR3 region has 10 residues. The DNA of the CDR3 is TGCAGCGCTAGCTTGAATACGCAGTATTTT. Protein sequence: CSASLNTQYF.

This clone has a single count. This chain joins TRBV2 and TRBJ2-7; D is perhaps TRBD1 (6 bases). Germline V gene sequence: CDR1 SNHLY, CDR2 FYNNEI. Trimming pared 5 bases from V and 3 bases from J, leaving 8 bases between. The length of the CDR3 is 12 residues. Here the CDR3 reads CASSTDSYEQYF. The CDR3 coding sequence is TGTGCCAGCAGTACGGACAGCTACGAGCAGTACTTC.

This rearrangement joins TRBV5-4 to TRBJ2-3; 12 bases agree with TRBD2. The CDR3 has 15 amino acids. The trim removed 4 bases at V and 3 bases at J, leaving 3 bases unmatched. Germline values: CDR1 SGHNT, CDR2 YYREEE (reference sequence). CDR3 nucleotide sequence: TGTGCCAGCAGCCGCACTAGCGGGGGGACAGATACGCAGTATTTT. Its protein is CASSRTSGGTDTQYF.

The chain carries TRBV11-2 and TRBJ2-1, with TRBD2 identical over 8 bases. The CDR3 has 15 amino acids. Germline V CDR1 and CDR2: SGHAT, FQNNGV. V gave up 1 base and J gave up 6 bases; unmatched junction bases: 5. The CDR3 region is CASSLGSGTRNEQFF. CDR3 bases: TGTGCCAGCAGCTTAGGTAGCGGGACCCGCAATGAGCAGTTCTTC.

This chain connects TRBV2 to TRBJ2-7; D not certain. Looked up from germline, CDR1 is SNHLY and CDR2 is FYNNEI. The CDR3 consists of 14 residues. V was cut by 5 bases and J by 4 bases, with 15 bases left in between. CDR3 region: CASSWAGASYEQYF. CDR3 DNA: TGTGCCAGCAGTTGGGCTGGCGCCTCTTACGAGCAGTACTTC.

CDR3 region: CATGSSYEQYF. Written as DNA, the CDR3 is TGTGCCACCGGGAGCTCCTACGAGCAGTACTTC. The chain uses TRBV28 and TRBJ2-7, with D tentatively TRBD2 (6 bases). CDR3 length: 11 amino acids. The V end was cut by 10 bases, the J end by 0 bases, with 7 bases between. Germline V gene data show CDR1 as MDHEN and CDR2 as SYDVKM.

The chain employs TRBV30 and TRBJ2-1; 7 bases match TRBD2. V gave up 2 bases and J gave up 13 bases; unmatched junction bases: 8. Germline assignment: CDR1 GTSNPN and CDR2 SVGIG (reference sequence). The CDR3 runs 12 residues. CDR3 nucleotide sequence: TGTGCCTGGAGTCCAGGGACTACCGAACAGTTCTTC. It encodes CAWSPGTTEQFF.